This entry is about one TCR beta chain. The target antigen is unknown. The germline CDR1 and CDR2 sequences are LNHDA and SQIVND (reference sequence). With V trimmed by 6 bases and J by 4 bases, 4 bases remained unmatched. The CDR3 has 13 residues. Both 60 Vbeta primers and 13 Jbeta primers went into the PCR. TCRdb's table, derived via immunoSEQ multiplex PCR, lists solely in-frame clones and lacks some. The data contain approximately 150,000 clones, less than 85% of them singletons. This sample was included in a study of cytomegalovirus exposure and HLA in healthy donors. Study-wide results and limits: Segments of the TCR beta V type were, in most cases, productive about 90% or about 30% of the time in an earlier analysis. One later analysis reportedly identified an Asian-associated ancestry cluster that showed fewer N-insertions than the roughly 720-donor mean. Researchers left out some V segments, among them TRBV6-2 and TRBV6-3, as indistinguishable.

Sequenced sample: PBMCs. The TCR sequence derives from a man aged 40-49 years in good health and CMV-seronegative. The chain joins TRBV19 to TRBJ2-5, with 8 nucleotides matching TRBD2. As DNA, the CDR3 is TGTGCCAGTAGGAACGGGGGGGCAGAGACCCAGTACTTC. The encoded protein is CASRNGGAETQYF.